The rows below give T cell receptor beta chains drawn from one sample of a study of tumor-infiltrating lymphocytes in primary liver carcinoma. TCRdb itself ran the multiplex PCR reads through MiXCR, one entry per CDR3 protein. The sample shows 100,000 to 120,000 distinct CDR3 sequences, roughly 80% of them seen only once. Specimen: liver tumor tissue from sampling region 3. The source is a man in his forties with primary liver carcinoma and hepatitis B virus infection. CDR3s include the opening cysteine and the closing phenylalanine or tryptophan. A D gene is named only where the DNA matches it firmly. Not every row has a clone size; where given, it reads once, few, many or a size class.

v_call	clone_size	d_call	j_call	cdr3_aa	cdr3_nt
TRBV4-2	-	-	TRBJ2-6	CASSRQESGANVLSF	TGTGCCAGCAGCCGTCAGGAGTCCGGGGCCAACGTCCTGAGTTTC
TRBV24-1	-	TRBD1	TRBJ2-2	CATRAQGQGSELFF	TGTGCCACCAGAGCTCAGGGACAGGGTTCGGAACTGTTTTTT
TRBV11-2	-	TRBD2	TRBJ2-1	CDTSPRSSGIIYNEQFF	TGTGACACCAGCCCCCGCAGTAGCGGGATTATCTACAATGAGCAGTTCTTC
TRBV5-5	many	TRBD2	TRBJ2-1	CASSLEGTSGGNEQFF	TGTGCCAGCAGCTTGGAAGGGACTAGCGGGGGGAATGAGCAGTTCTTC
TRBV11-1	-	-	TRBJ2-7	CASKGERSYEQYF	TGTGCTAGCAAGGGGGAGCGATCCTACGAGCAGTACTTC
TRBV5-1	few	TRBD1	TRBJ1-1	CASNLRGQTEAFF	TGCGCCAGCAACTTGAGGGGACAGACTGAAGCTTTCTTT
TRBV14	-	TRBD2	TRBJ2-2	CASSQVREMFF	TGTGCCAGTAGCCAAGTGCGGGAGATGTTTTTT
TRBV5-1	-	TRBD2	TRBJ2-3	CASNSGLATDTEYF	TGCGCCAGCAACTCCGGACTAGCAACAGATACGGAGTATTTT
TRBV12-3/TRBV12-4	-	-	TRBJ1-2	CASSHGPRRGYTF	TGTGCCAGCAGTCATGGACCCCGGCGGGGCTACACCTTC
TRBV7-9	-	TRBD2	TRBJ2-5	CTSSPWTSGRAQESQYF	TGTACCAGCAGCCCATGGACTAGCGGGAGGGCCCAAGAGAGCCAGTACTTC
TRBV6-5	-	-	TRBJ1-4	CASSRSWTNEKLLF	TGTGCCAGCAGCCGTAGTTGGACTAATGAAAAACTGTTGTTT
TRBV6-1	-	TRBD2	TRBJ2-1	CASRGTGGTYNEQFF	TGTGCTAGCAGAGGAACGGGAGGGACCTACAATGAGCAGTTCTTC
TRBV28	few	-	TRBJ2-1	CASILTRGYNERFF	TGTGCCAGCATTTTAACTCGCGGCTACAATGAGCGGTTCTTC
TRBV28	-	-	TRBJ2-1	CARSSPTSGSFNEQFF	TGTGCCAGGAGTTCCCCGACTAGTGGGAGTTTCAATGAGCAGTTCTTC
TRBV10-2	many	-	TRBJ2-5	CASSVRRAETQYF	TGCGCCAGCAGTGTAAGGAGGGCAGAGACCCAGTACTTC
TRBV4-2	-	-	TRBJ1-5	CASSPTVGDQPQHF	TGTGCCAGCAGCCCTACCGTGGGGGATCAGCCCCAGCATTTT
TRBV28	-	-	TRBJ2-5	CASSRDHLWQTQYF	TGTGCCAGCAGTAGGGACCACCTCTGGCAGACCCAGTACTTC
TRBV4-3	medium-sized	TRBD1	TRBJ1-3	CASSQAATGGGNTIYF	TGCGCCAGCAGCCAAGCCGCGACAGGGGGTGGAAACACCATATATTTT
TRBV5-1	-	-	TRBJ2-1	CASSLVGEPYNEQLF	TGCGCCAGCAGCTTGGTTGGGGAGCCATACAATGAGCAGTTATTC
TRBV6-2/TRBV6-3	-	TRBD1	TRBJ1-1	CASTWTGGNTETFF	TGTGCCAGCACTTGGACAGGGGGTAACACTGAAACTTTCTTT
TRBV5-1	many	-	TRBJ2-1	CASRGPPLSEQFF	TGCGCCAGCAGGGGACCCCCGTTGAGTGAGCAGTTCTTC
TRBV7-9	many	-	TRBJ2-7	CASSLPGQPPYEQYF	TGTGCCAGCAGCTTACCGGGACAACCACCCTACGAGCAGTACTTC
TRBV10-2	-	-	TRBJ2-1	CASSHGVAGDEEFF	TGCGCCAGCAGTCACGGAGTAGCAGGTGATGAGGAGTTCTTC
TRBV5-8	-	-	TRBJ2-1	CASNPSVMGGYEQFF	TGTGCCAGCAACCCCTCAGTAATGGGAGGTTATGAGCAGTTCTTC
TRBV10-2	-	-	TRBJ2-7	CASSESLWGGERYF	TGCGCCAGCAGTGAGTCCCTCTGGGGAGGCGAGCGGTATTTC
TRBV5-4	-	TRBD1	TRBJ1-5	CASSPGGIDQPQHF	TGTGCCAGCAGCCCAGGGGGCATCGATCAGCCCCAGCATTTT
TRBV11-2	-	TRBD2	TRBJ2-7	CAGSPGDYDQYF	TGTGCCGGCAGTCCCGGGGACTACGACCAGTACTTC
TRBV12-3/TRBV12-4	-	-	TRBJ2-1	CASSSQRGSNEQFF	TGTGCCAGCAGTTCACAGAGAGGAAGCAATGAGCAGTTCTTC
TRBV7-8	-	-	TRBJ2-1	CGSSVSLEQFF	TGTGGCAGCAGTGTTAGCCTTGAGCAGTTCTTC
TRBV6-1	-	-	TRBJ2-3	CISNLGPLGDTQYF	TGTATCAGCAATCTTGGGCCTTTGGGGGATACGCAGTATTTT
TRBV11-2	-	-	TRBJ1-2	CVSNSTLYGYTF	TGTGTCAGCAACTCGACACTTTATGGTTACACCTTC
TRBV12-3/TRBV12-4	-	-	TRBJ2-5	CARNLSGVPETQYF	TGTGCCAGAAATTTGTCAGGGGTGCCAGAGACCCAGTACTTC
TRBV12-5	few	TRBD1	TRBJ1-2	CAPPTGTDDGYTF	TGTGCTCCCCCTACCGGGACAGACGATGGCTACACCTTC
TRBV7-9	-	-	TRBJ2-1	CASGLFRNEPFF	TGTGCCAGTGGCTTATTCAGAAATGAGCCGTTCTTC
TRBV6-1	many	-	TRBJ2-5	CASRRASSGETQYF	TGTGCCAGCAGAAGGGCCTCCTCGGGGGAGACCCAGTACTTC
TRBV5-1	-	-	TRBJ1-2	CASSLDPGSVYGYTF	TGCGCCAGCAGCTTGGACCCCGGGTCAGTGTATGGCTACACCTTC
TRBV10-3	-	-	TRBJ2-3	CAISDSRGVDTQYF	TGTGCCATCAGTGACAGTAGGGGAGTAGATACGCAGTATTTT
TRBV29-1	-	TRBD2	TRBJ2-1	CSVGLAGGFYDEQFF	TGCAGCGTTGGGCTAGCGGGGGGGTTCTACGATGAGCAGTTCTTC
TRBV7-8	-	TRBD2	TRBJ2-1	CASSSRGSGLAGGVCNEQFF	TGTGCCAGCAGCTCCCGAGGGTCGGGATTAGCGGGGGGGGTTTGCAATGAGCAGTTCTTC
TRBV6-6	-	TRBD1	TRBJ2-5	CASRDTGGFWETQYF	TGTGCCAGCAGGGATACAGGGGGCTTCTGGGAGACCCAGTACTTC
TRBV11-3	-	-	TRBJ2-1	CASSLGVSNNEQSF	TGTGCCAGCAGCTTAGGCGTCTCGAATAATGAGCAGTCCTTT
TRBV6-2/TRBV6-3	-	-	TRBJ1-1	CASRQGGMNTETFF	TGTGCCAGTCGGCAAGGGGGGATGAACACTGAGACTTTCTTT
TRBV5-6	once	-	TRBJ2-5	CASCLDAPGPAEHYF	TGTGCCAGCTGCTTGGATGCCCCCGGACCCGCCGAGCACTACTTC